Shown below are 24 T cell receptor beta chains from a single sample sequenced in a study of blood T cell repertoires in COVID-19. Profiling relied on immunoSEQ multiplex PCR, and the TCRdb table lists in-frame clones only, not all of them. Of just over 300,000 clones detected, just over 85% appear once; the ten largest clones hold about 4.1%. What was sequenced was PBMCs or T cells enriched from blood (not recorded which). Every receptor here comes from a man younger than 40 who had recovered from COVID-19.

The gene calls are TRBV3-1 (or the pseudogene TRBV3-2) and TRBJ2-1, with D unresolved. Germline V gene sequence: CDR1 LGHDT, CDR2 YNNKEL (reference sequence). The V end was cut by 3 bases, the J end by 16 bases, with 19 bases between. The CDR3 consists of 13 residues. CDR3 loop: CASSHQQSGATFF. The CDR3 bases are TGTGCCAGCAGCCATCAACAATCGGGTGCTACTTTCTTC.

The chain combines TRBV5-1 with TRBJ1-3, with D possibly TRBD1 on 5 matching bases. The CDR3 has 15 amino acids. Germline V gene lookup returns CDR1 SGHRS and CDR2 YFSETQ. V was clipped by 4 bases and J by 0 bases, with 11 bases between them. The DNA of the CDR3 is TGCGCCAGCAGCCCGGACACCCTCTCTGGAAACACCATATATTTT. It is translated as CASSPDTLSGNTIYF.

The chain couples TRBV6-5 to TRBJ2-7; D remains ambiguous. The CDR3 sequence is 11 residues long. V shed 6 bases and J shed 4 bases, with 7 bases lying between them. Germline V gene lookup returns CDR1 MNHEY and CDR2 SVGAGI. This CDR3 reads CASRRIYEQYF. Written as DNA, the CDR3 is TGTGCCAGCAGGCGAATTTACGAGCAGTACTTC.

In its sample, this clone was seen a few times. The rearrangement links TRBV10-3 to TRBJ1-5, with D hard to call. V was cut by 3 bases and J by 3 bases, with 6 bases left in between. CDR1 and CDR2 (germline): ENHRY, SYGVKD. CDR3 length: 13 amino acids. CDR3 sequence: CAISDSFNQPQHF. CDR3 nucleotides: TGTGCCATCAGTGATAGTTTCAATCAGCCCCAGCATTTT.

The V gene is TRBV19, the J gene TRBJ1-4; no clear D gene. Germline CDR1 and CDR2: LNHDA and SQIVND (reference sequence). V dropped 9 bases and J dropped 4 bases, with 18 bases sitting between them. The CDR3 has 15 residues. CDR3 nucleotide sequence: TGTGCCAGCAACGGAGCAGGACTGATTAATGAAAAACTGTTTTTT. It encodes CASNGAGLINEKLFF. Variable domain in full (rest from reference TRBV19 and TRBJ1-4): DGGITQSPKYLFRKEGQNVTLSCEQNLNHDAMYWYRQDPGQGLRLIYYSQIVNDFQKGDIAEGYSVSREKKESFPLTVTSAQKNPTAFYLCASNGAGLINEKLFFGSGTQLSVL.

The gene calls are TRBV25-1 and TRBJ1-6; D is undetermined. Germline CDR1 reads MGHDK; CDR2 reads SYGVNS. Trimming pared 2 bases from V and 10 bases from J, leaving 9 bases between. There are 13 residues in the CDR3. CDR3 coding DNA: TGTGCCAGCAGTGAAATAGCCGAATCACCCCTCCACTTT. It encodes CASSEIAESPLHF.

This clone has a handful of counts. The chain couples TRBV24-1 to TRBJ1-1; 10 bases align to TRBD1. V lost 2 bases, J lost 5 bases, and 4 bases stayed unmatched. This CDR3 spans 15 amino acids. Germline loops: CDR1 KGHDR, CDR2 SFDVKD. CDR3 coding DNA: TGTGCCACCAGTGATTCGGGACAGGGGTCTACTGAAGCTTTCTTT. This sequence encodes CATSDSGQGSTEAFF.

The V gene is TRBV5-1, the J gene TRBJ2-7, with 7 positions matching TRBD1. CDR1 and CDR2 from the germline V gene are SGHRS and YFSETQ. The CDR3 is made up of 14 amino acids. V lost 4 bases to trimming and J lost 5 bases; unmatched junction nucleotides: 9. As DNA, the CDR3 is TGCGCCAGCAGCCTCACCGGGACAGACAACGAGCAGTACTTC. Translation: CASSLTGTDNEQYF.

The chain employs TRBV14 and TRBJ2-7; 14 bases match TRBD2. V lost 3 bases, J lost 2 bases, and 9 bases stayed unmatched. This CDR3 spans 18 amino acids. Per the germline V gene, CDR1 is SGHDN and CDR2 is FVKESK. CDR3 amino acids: CASSHTGLAGEAPYEQYF. In nucleotides, the CDR3 is TGTGCCAGCAGCCACACGGGACTAGCGGGGGAAGCTCCCTACGAGCAGTACTTC.

V is TRBV4-1 and J is TRBJ1-1; TRBD1 matches 7 bases. Germline V gives CDR1 MGHRA, CDR2 YSYEKL. This CDR3 comprises 15 residues. The trim removed 3 bases at V and 2 bases at J, leaving 6 bases unmatched. CDR3 region: CASSHTGVGNTEAFF. CDR3 DNA: TGCGCCAGCAGCCATACAGGGGTGGGTAACACTGAAGCTTTCTTT.

The CDR3 is CASTKGARGQPQHF. In nucleotides, the CDR3 is TGTGCCAGCACCAAGGGGGCCCGGGGACAGCCCCAGCATTTT. This chain joins TRBV13 and TRBJ1-5, with 7 bases aligning to TRBD1. This CDR3 region has 14 residues. Germline trimming cut 7 bases from V and 7 bases from J; bases unmatched to any gene: 10. From germline, CDR1 is PRHDT and CDR2 FYEKMQ (reference sequence).

The chain combines TRBV7-9 with TRBJ2-3; D is possibly TRBD2 (6 bases). The CDR3 is 15 residues long. Trimming took 4 bases from V and 2 from J, leaving 13 bases between them. Germline V gives CDR1 SEHNR, CDR2 FQNEAQ (reference sequence). The chain's CDR3 is CASSSSRGFTDTQYF. CDR3 coding DNA: TGTGCCAGCAGCTCTTCCCGGGGGTTCACAGATACGCAGTATTTT.

The rearrangement joins TRBV19 to TRBJ1-2; D unclear. Germline V gene lookup returns CDR1 LNHDA and CDR2 SQIVND (reference sequence). V was trimmed by 1 base and J by 4 bases, leaving 10 bases between them. The CDR3 runs 14 residues. The CDR3 DNA is TGTGCCAGTAGTATAGGCACCCAACTCTATGGCTACACCTTC. Translation: CASSIGTQLYGYTF.

As regards this clone: Additional DNA sequences in this sample encode the identical CDR3. This chain uses TRBV7-8 with TRBJ1-1; D may be TRBD1 (6 bases). The CDR3 runs 14 residues. V gave up 1 base and J gave up 1 base, with 7 bases separating them. CDR1 and CDR2 from the germline V gene are SGHVS and FQNEAQ. Here the CDR3 reads CASSLVQGNTEAFF. As DNA, the CDR3 is TGTGCCAGCAGCTTAGTACAGGGGAACACTGAAGCTTTCTTT.

The table lists this clone with a few counts. V usage is TRBV19 and J usage is TRBJ1-5, with D perhaps matching TRBD1 (6 bases). Germline assignment: CDR1 LNHDA and CDR2 SQIVND (reference sequence). The CDR3 is 17 residues long. V was cut by 3 bases and J by 2 bases, with 17 bases left in between. The CDR3 coding sequence is TGTGCCAGTAGTATCCCCGGCAGGGGCGGTCGCAATCAGCCCCAGCATTTT. Residues: CASSIPGRGGRNQPQHF.

Here the CDR3 reads CASSLSENEQYF. Here the CDR3 DNA reads TGTGCCAGCAGCTTATCGGAGAACGAGCAGTACTTC. The gene calls are TRBV11-3 and TRBJ2-7; the D is unclear. V lost 2 bases to trimming and J lost 5 bases, with 7 bases between them. This CDR3 is 12 amino acids long. Germline-derived CDR1 and CDR2 are SGHNT and YENEEA.

The chain uses TRBV5-1 and TRBJ2-7; a weak D match, TRBD2 (6 bases). This CDR3 is 15 amino acids long. Germline values: CDR1 SGHRS, CDR2 YFSETQ. With 0 bases removed from V and 5 bases from J, the gap between germline ends came to 15 bases. The CDR3 nucleotides are TGCGCCAGCAGCTTGGCCTTCTCGGGGGTCCACGAGCAGTACTTC. It yields the protein CASSLAFSGVHEQYF.

This chain connects TRBV9 to TRBJ1-3; D is uncertain. V lost 3 bases and J 1 base, leaving 2 bases between the germline ends. The germline gives CDR1 SGDLS, CDR2 YYNGEE. This CDR3 contains 12 residues. The chain's CDR3 is CASSASGNTIYF. The CDR3 nucleotides are TGTGCCAGCAGCGCGTCTGGAAACACCATATATTTT.

The chain is built from TRBV9 and TRBJ2-1, with a weak D call TRBD2 (5 bases). Germline V lookup: CDR1 SGDLS, CDR2 YYNGEE. The CDR3 sequence is 14 residues long. Trimming shortened V by 3 bases and J by 7 bases, and 14 bases separated the two germline ends. The CDR3: CASSDASRENEQFF. The CDR3 DNA follows: TGTGCCAGCAGCGACGCGTCGAGGGAGAATGAGCAGTTCTTC. Full variable domain (missing parts from reference TRBV9 and TRBJ2-1): DSGVTQTPKHLITATGQRVTLRCSPRSGDLSVYWYQQSLDQGLQFLIQYYNGEERAKGNILERFSAQQFPDLHSELNLSSLELGDSALYFCASSDASRENEQFFGPGTRLTVL.

V is TRBV11-3 and J is TRBJ2-7; TRBD2 matches 7 bases. This CDR3 region has 14 residues. Germline V gives CDR1 SGHNT, CDR2 YENEEA. J was trimmed by 6 bases and V by 2 bases; bases with no gene match: 7. The CDR3 spells CASSLREGSGEQYF. The DNA for the CDR3 is TGTGCCAGCAGCTTAAGGGAGGGGAGCGGCGAGCAGTACTTC.

Only a few counts were recorded for this clone. CDR3 nucleotides: TGCAGCGTGGAATACAGGGTTAGAGACACTGAAGCTTTCTTT. It is translated as CSVEYRVRDTEAFF. The gene calls are TRBV29-1 and TRBJ1-1, with TRBD1 as a possible D gene (6 bases). Germline lookup yields CDR1 SQVTM and CDR2 ANQGSEA. V shed 6 bases and J shed 3 bases, with 17 bases lying between them. This CDR3 contains 14 residues.

The chain combines TRBV28 with TRBJ1-2; possible D gene TRBD1, 6 bases. Per germline, CDR1 MDHEN and CDR2 SYDVKM. The CDR3 extends over 14 amino acids. V lost 2 bases and J 4 bases, leaving 11 bases between the germline ends. This chain's CDR3 is CASSLNRVVYGYTF. The CDR3 coding sequence is TGTGCCAGCAGTTTAAACAGGGTAGTCTATGGCTACACCTTC.

J is TRBJ1-6 and V is TRBV4-2, with 8 bases aligning to TRBD1. The J segment lost 10 bases and the V segment lost 5 bases, leaving 10 bases of the junction unmatched. Germline V lookup: CDR1 LGHNA, CDR2 YNFKEQ. This CDR3 comprises 15 residues. CDR3 coding DNA: TGTGCCAGCAGCTCCGCCGCAGGGGGCCCCTCACCCCTCCACTTT. It specifies CASSSAAGGPSPLHF.

The chain has TRBV18 and TRBJ1-1, with D unresolved. Per the germline V gene, CDR1 is KGHSH and CDR2 is LQKENI. The CDR3 loop spans 15 amino acids. Trimming pared 3 bases from V and 3 bases from J, leaving 14 bases between. CDR3 sequence: CASSPLASTDTEAFF. The DNA of the CDR3 is TGTGCCAGCTCACCGTTAGCGAGCACGGACACTGAAGCTTTCTTT.